Many counts were recorded for the clone carrying this T cell receptor beta chain. Its antigen is unidentified. MiXCR was run by TCRdb on the 5' RACE reads, yielding one entry per CDR3 protein. In the table there are more than 400,000 distinct CDR3 sequences, roughly 5% of which are singletons. The CDR3 loop spans 12 amino acids. The junction had 4 bases not matched to a gene; V was cut back by 8 bases and J by 4 bases. This entry is derived from a study of CD8 T cells in ankylosing spondylitis. Notes on the study in general: What seemed typical of ankylosing spondylitis blood was a TCR beta motif built from about eight highly homologous variants. Reactive arthritis synovial fluid and blood previously showed some of these motif variants.

Source material: blood, either unsorted or a sorted T cell fraction (not recorded which). This chain links TRBV12-3 or TRBV12-4 with TRBJ1-2, with 7 bases aligning to TRBD1. The origin of this receptor is a male donor with ankylosing spondylitis. This chain's CDR3 is CASGGDSYGYTF. DNA of the CDR3: TGTGCCAGCGGTGGGGACAGCTATGGCTACACCTTC.